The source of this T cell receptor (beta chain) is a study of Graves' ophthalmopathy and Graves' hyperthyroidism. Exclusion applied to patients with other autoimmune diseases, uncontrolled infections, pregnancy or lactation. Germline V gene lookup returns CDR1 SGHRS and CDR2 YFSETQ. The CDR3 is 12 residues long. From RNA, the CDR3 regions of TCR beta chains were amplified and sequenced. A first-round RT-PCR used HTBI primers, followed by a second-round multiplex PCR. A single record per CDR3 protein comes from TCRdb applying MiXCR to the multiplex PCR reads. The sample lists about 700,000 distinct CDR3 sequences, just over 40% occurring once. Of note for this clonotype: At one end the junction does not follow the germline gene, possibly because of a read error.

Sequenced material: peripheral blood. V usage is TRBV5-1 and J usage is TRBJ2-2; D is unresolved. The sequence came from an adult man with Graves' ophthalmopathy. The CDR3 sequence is CDSSPDTGELFF. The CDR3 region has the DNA TGCGACAGCAGCCCGGACACCGGGGAGCTGTTTTTT.